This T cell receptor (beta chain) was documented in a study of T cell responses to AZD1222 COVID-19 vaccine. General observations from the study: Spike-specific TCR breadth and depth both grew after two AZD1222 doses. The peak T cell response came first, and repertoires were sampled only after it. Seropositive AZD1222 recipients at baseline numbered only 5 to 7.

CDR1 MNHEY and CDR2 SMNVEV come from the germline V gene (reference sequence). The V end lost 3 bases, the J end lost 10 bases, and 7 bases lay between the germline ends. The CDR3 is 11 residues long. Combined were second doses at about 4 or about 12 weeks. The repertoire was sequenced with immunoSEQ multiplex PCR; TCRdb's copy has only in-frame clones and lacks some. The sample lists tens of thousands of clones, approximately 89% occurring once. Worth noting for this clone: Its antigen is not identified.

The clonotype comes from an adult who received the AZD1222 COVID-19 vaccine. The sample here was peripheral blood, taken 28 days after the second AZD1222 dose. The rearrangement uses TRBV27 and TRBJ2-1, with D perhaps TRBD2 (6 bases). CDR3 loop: CASSFGLEQFF. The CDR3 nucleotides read TGTGCCAGCAGTTTCGGACTAGAGCAGTTCTTC.